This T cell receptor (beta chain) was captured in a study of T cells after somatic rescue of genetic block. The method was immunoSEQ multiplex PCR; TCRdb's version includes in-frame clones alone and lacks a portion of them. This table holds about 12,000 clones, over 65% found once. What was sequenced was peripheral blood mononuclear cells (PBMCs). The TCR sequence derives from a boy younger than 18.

CDR3 nucleotide sequence: TGTGCCATCAGTACGGCAGGCAAGAACCCCTACGAGCAGTACTTC. Encoded protein: CAISTAGKNPYEQYF. The chain carries TRBV10-3 and TRBJ2-7; unclear D gene. Trimming cost V 5 bases and J 2 bases, with 16 bases left between them. This CDR3 has 15 residues. Germline CDR1 reads ENHRY; CDR2 reads SYGVKD.